The 15 T cell receptor beta chains given below trace back to one sample, sequenced in a study of blood T cell repertoires in COVID-19. Produced via immunoSEQ multiplex PCR; TCRdb's table is partial and in-frame only. The repertoire has 300,000 to 400,000 clones, 80% to 90% of them found once; the top ten carry roughly 6%. The sequencing input was peripheral blood. These receptors were collected from a woman in her fifties or sixties with COVID-19, enrolled during active disease.

The chain joins TRBV2 to TRBJ1-4; 7 bases map to TRBD1. J was trimmed by 0 bases and V by 8 bases; bases with no gene match: 6. The CDR3 contains 15 residues. Per germline, CDR1 SNHLY and CDR2 FYNNEI. This chain's CDR3 is CASGGQPATNEKLFF. CDR3 bases: TGTGCCAGCGGGGGACAGCCAGCAACTAATGAAAAACTGTTTTTT.

This chain connects TRBV5-4 to TRBJ1-2; 9 nucleotides agree with TRBD1. The CDR3 loop spans 17 amino acids. J gave up 1 base and V 0 bases, and 7 bases lay outside the gene matches. Germline-derived CDR1 and CDR2 are SGHNT and YYREEE (reference sequence). The CDR3 DNA follows: TGTGCCAGCAGCTTGGGGACAGGGGCGCCGATTAACTATGGCTACACCTTC. It codes for CASSLGTGAPINYGYTF.

The J gene is TRBJ2-7, the V gene TRBV27, with TRBD1 identical over 7 bases. The CDR3 runs to 15 residues. V trimming: 8 bases; J trimming: 2 bases; junction bases outside the gene matches: 12. Germline V lookup: CDR1 MNHEY, CDR2 SMNVEV (reference sequence). CDR3 sequence (DNA): TGTGCCAGCTGCCCCCGCCCGGGACAGACCTACGAGCAGTACTTC. Residues: CASCPRPGQTYEQYF.

For this clone: Its ends do not fully match the called genes, so a read error is possible. The chain recombines TRBV3-1 (or the pseudogene TRBV3-2) with TRBJ2-3; D unclear. This CDR3 has 16 amino acids. Germline values: CDR1 LGHDT, CDR2 YNNKEL (reference sequence). This chain's CDR3 is CASSQGQKEYTDTQYF. For the CDR3, the DNA is TGTGCCAGCAGTCAAGGGCAGAAAGAATACACAGATACGCAGTATTTT.

The chain employs TRBV2 and TRBJ2-7; D possibly corresponds to TRBD1 (7 bases). Trimming left V 8 bases short and J 4 bases short, with 15 bases between. The CDR3 runs to 13 residues. The germline V gene encodes CDR1 SNHLY and CDR2 FYNNEI. The CDR3 DNA reads as TGTGCCAGCGGGCGGGACAGAAATTACGAGCAGTACTTC. Encoded protein: CASGRDRNYEQYF.

In this sample, this clone turned up a few times. The J gene is TRBJ1-2, the V gene TRBV5-4; TRBD1 is a possible D gene (6 bases). Germline CDR1 and CDR2: SGHNT and YYREEE (reference sequence). V was clipped by 5 bases and J by 1 base, with 15 bases between them. There are 15 residues in the CDR3. This chain's CDR3 is CASSFRTEYNYGYTF. CDR3 DNA sequence: TGTGCCAGCAGTTTCCGGACAGAGTATAACTATGGCTACACCTTC.

This clone was seen only once. This chain uses TRBV9 with TRBJ1-4; tentatively, D is TRBD1 (6 bases). V shed 4 bases and J shed 7 bases, with 14 bases lying between them. Germline lookup yields CDR1 SGDLS and CDR2 YYNGEE. The CDR3 totals 14 residues. The CDR3: CASSPTGLGEKLFF. The CDR3 region has the DNA TGTGCCAGCAGCCCTACAGGGCTTGGTGAAAAACTGTTTTTT.

The chain uses TRBV7-3 and TRBJ2-1; D is undetermined. The CDR3 is 14 amino acids. Germline lookup yields CDR1 SGHTA and CDR2 FQGTGA. Trimming pared 1 base from V and 6 bases from J, leaving 10 bases between. The CDR3: CASSLILASNEQFF. CDR3 nucleotide sequence: TGTGCCAGCAGCTTAATCCTGGCTTCCAATGAGCAGTTCTTC. Complete variable domain (other parts from reference TRBV7-3 and TRBJ2-1): GAGVSQTPSNKVTEKGKYVELRCDPISGHTALYWYRQSLGQGPEFLIYFQGTGAADDSGLPNDRFFAVRPEGSVSTLKIQRTERGDSAVYLCASSLILASNEQFFGPGTRLTVL.

The chain employs TRBV29-1 and TRBJ2-5, with D possibly TRBD2 on 6 matching bases. V was cut by 3 bases and J by 4 bases, with 18 bases left in between. The germline V gene encodes CDR1 SQVTM and CDR2 ANQGSEA. CDR3 length equals 15 residues. CDR3 sequence (DNA): TGCAGCGTTGAGGAGCGGGCCAGCGCGGGAGAGACCCAGTACTTC. This encodes CSVEERASAGETQYF.

This chain connects TRBV30 to TRBJ1-3, with a tentative D call TRBD1 (5 bases). From germline, CDR1 is GTSNPN and CDR2 SVGIG (reference sequence). CDR3 length: 14 residues. Trimming removed 3 bases at V and 0 bases at J, with 9 bases between. The CDR3 spells CAWRWGGSGNTIYF. CDR3 bases: TGTGCCTGGAGGTGGGGGGGCTCTGGAAACACCATATATTTT. The variable domain in full, completed from reference TRBV30 and TRBJ1-3, reads SQTIHQWPATLVQPVGSPLSLECTVEGTSNPNLYWYRQAAGRGLQLLFYSVGIGQISSEVPQNLSASRPQDRQFILSSKKLLLSDSGFYLCAWRWGGSGNTIYFGEGSWLTVV.

V usage is TRBV12-5 and J usage is TRBJ2-1; 7 bases match TRBD2. With 1 base clipped from V and 3 bases from J, the junction kept 9 bases outside the gene matches. This CDR3 region has 17 residues. Germline loops: CDR1 LGHNT, CDR2 FRNRAP. CDR3 sequence (DNA): TGTGCTAGTGGTTTGGCTTGGGGGGGAAGTCTCTACAATGAGCAGTTCTTC. Protein sequence: CASGLAWGGSLYNEQFF.

The chain employs TRBV6-5 and TRBJ1-1, with TRBD1 identical over 9 bases. Germline CDR1 reads MNHEY; CDR2 reads SVGAGI. The CDR3 is 13 residues long. V trimming: 7 bases; J trimming: 3 bases; junction bases outside the gene matches: 3. CDR3 nucleotides: TGTGCCAGCACAGGACAGGGGTACACTGAAGCTTTCTTT. It yields the protein CASTGQGYTEAFF.

The chain combines TRBV30 with TRBJ1-1, with 10 bases identical to TRBD1. The germline V gene has CDR1 GTSNPN and CDR2 SVGIG (reference sequence). The CDR3 extends over 19 amino acids. After removal of 0 bases from V and 6 bases from J, the junction contained 19 bases not matched to a gene. The CDR3, as DNA: TGTGCCTGGAGTGTTTTCTCCGGGACAGGGGCTAACCGGCTGGCTGAAGCTTTCTTT. This translates into CAWSVFSGTGANRLAEAFF.

The chain couples TRBV18 to TRBJ1-1, with 7 bases lining up with TRBD1. From germline, CDR1 is KGHSH and CDR2 LQKENI. The CDR3 consists of 18 residues. Trimming cost V 6 bases and J 4 bases; bases outside gene matches: 20. CDR3 residues: CASSPNLTRQGGATEAFF. DNA of the CDR3: TGTGCCAGCTCCCCTAACCTCACCCGCCAGGGGGGTGCCACTGAAGCTTTCTTT.

The chain is built from TRBV29-1 and TRBJ2-3; tentative D call: TRBD2 (6 bases). Trimming took 3 bases from V and 15 from J, leaving 34 bases between them. CDR3 size: 17 residues. Germline V gene data show CDR1 as SQVTM and CDR2 as ANQGSEA. CDR3 amino acids: CSVERVSGPGVSGRGYF. Here the CDR3 DNA reads TGCAGCGTTGAGCGGGTCTCCGGGCCGGGGGTCAGCGGGCGGGGATATTTT.